This passage covers 10 T cell receptor beta chains from one sample sequenced in a study of blood T cell repertoires in COVID-19. Assay: immunoSEQ multiplex PCR; the TCRdb copy retains only in-frame clones and omits some. The sample holds some 320,000 clones, 80% to 90% seen once. The sample comprised PBMCs or T cells enriched from blood (not recorded which). These receptors were obtained from a woman in her twenties or thirties who had recovered from COVID-19.

The chain is built from TRBV19 and TRBJ2-1; perhaps TRBD1 as D (5 bases). V shed 5 bases and J shed 4 bases, with 9 bases lying between them. The V gene's germline CDR1 is LNHDA and CDR2 SQIVND (reference sequence). This CDR3 is 13 amino acids long. The CDR3 spells CASSGARYNEQFF. CDR3 in DNA: TGTGCCAGTAGTGGGGCTAGATACAATGAGCAGTTCTTC.

This clone appeared a few times. The V and J genes are TRBV10-2 and TRBJ2-3; the match to TRBD2 covers 8 bases. The V gene end was trimmed by 6 bases and the J gene end by 4 bases; junction bases not matched to a gene: 15. The CDR3 length is 17 residues. Germline loops: CDR1 WSHSY, CDR2 SAAADI. In nucleotides, the CDR3 is TGCGCCAGCAGGGGGTTGGGCGGGGGGCCCAGTCCAGATACGCAGTATTTT. Translated: CASRGLGGGPSPDTQYF.

The CDR3 coding sequence is TGTGCCAGCAGCCTGGGGGAGCGAGATACGCAGTATTTT. Translating gives CASSLGERDTQYF. The V and J genes are TRBV5-8 and TRBJ2-3, with D perhaps TRBD1 or TRBD2 (5 bases each). The CDR3 runs to 13 residues. Germline V gene lookup returns CDR1 SGHTS and CDR2 YDEGEE. The ends were cut back, 4 bases at V and 5 bases at J, with 11 bases in the middle.

This rearrangement joins TRBV2 to TRBJ2-6; 8 bases are a match to TRBD2. Germline V gene sequence: CDR1 SNHLY, CDR2 FYNNEI. V was pared by 4 bases and J by 0 bases, with 5 bases of the junction left unmatched. The CDR3 is 17 amino acids. CDR3 in amino acids: CASSASGGTSGANVLTF. The CDR3 DNA reads as TGTGCCAGCAGTGCAAGCGGGGGAACCTCTGGGGCCAACGTCCTGACTTTC. The full variable domain, rest sourced from reference TRBV2 and TRBJ2-6, is EPEVTQTPSHQVTQMGQEVILRCVPISNHLYFYWYRQILGQKVEFLVSFYNNEISEKSEIFDDQFSVERPDGSNFTLKIRSTKLEDSAMYFCASSASGGTSGANVLTFGAGSRLTVL.

This sequence joins TRBV4-1 and TRBJ1-2, with TRBD1 as a possible D gene (6 bases). V was clipped by 0 bases and J by 0 bases, with 23 bases between them. The germline CDR1 and CDR2 sequences are MGHRA and YSYEKL. This CDR3 is 20 amino acids long. CDR3 nucleotides: TGCGCCAGCAGCCAAGATCCCTATTACAGGGTCGGGCAAGCTAACTATGGCTACACCTTC. It encodes CASSQDPYYRVGQANYGYTF.

This chain uses TRBV10-3 with TRBJ1-4; the match to TRBD1 covers 7 bases. CDR3 length: 15 residues. With V trimmed by 0 bases and J by 10 bases, 8 bases remained unmatched. CDR1 and CDR2 (germline): ENHRY, SYGVKD. CDR3 DNA sequence: TGTGCCATCAGTGAGTCAGACAGGGTCGATGGAAAACTGTTTTTT. Amino acid sequence: CAISESDRVDGKLFF.

V is TRBV13 and J is TRBJ2-1; 9 positions match TRBD1. CDR3 length: 18 residues. CDR1 PRHDT and CDR2 FYEKMQ come from the germline V gene (reference sequence). Germline trimming cut 6 bases from V and 3 bases from J; bases unmatched to any gene: 15. The CDR3 nucleotides are TGTGCCAGCAGTTCGGGGGGCGGACAGGGGCTTTACTACAATGAGCAGTTCTTC. As protein: CASSSGGGQGLYYNEQFF.

The chain links TRBV7-3 to TRBJ2-1; TRBD1 might be the D (5 bases). The CDR3 has 15 amino acids. CDR1 and CDR2 (germline): SGHTA, FQGTGA. The ends were cut back, 2 bases at V and 5 bases at J, with 13 bases in the middle. The CDR3 loop is CASSLGAPRHNEQFF. The CDR3 DNA reads TGTGCCAGCAGCTTAGGGGCCCCCAGGCACAATGAGCAGTTCTTC.

The chain couples TRBV24-1 to TRBJ1-5; the match to TRBD1 covers 7 bases. V lost 6 bases to trimming and J lost 4 bases; unmatched junction nucleotides: 2. CDR3 length equals 13 residues. The germline gives CDR1 KGHDR, CDR2 SFDVKD. In DNA form, the CDR3 reads TGTGCCACCAGTCCAGGGGGGAATCAGCCCCAGCATTTT. Residues: CATSPGGNQPQHF.

The chain has TRBV9 and TRBJ2-1; 9 positions match TRBD1. Losses at the gene ends were 3 bases for V and 12 bases for J; bases not matched to a gene: 10. The CDR3 runs to 14 residues. Looked up from germline, CDR1 is SGDLS and CDR2 is YYNGEE. The CDR3 region is CASSGGQGRFGQFF. For the CDR3, the DNA is TGTGCCAGCAGCGGGGGACAGGGCCGTTTTGGGCAGTTCTTC.